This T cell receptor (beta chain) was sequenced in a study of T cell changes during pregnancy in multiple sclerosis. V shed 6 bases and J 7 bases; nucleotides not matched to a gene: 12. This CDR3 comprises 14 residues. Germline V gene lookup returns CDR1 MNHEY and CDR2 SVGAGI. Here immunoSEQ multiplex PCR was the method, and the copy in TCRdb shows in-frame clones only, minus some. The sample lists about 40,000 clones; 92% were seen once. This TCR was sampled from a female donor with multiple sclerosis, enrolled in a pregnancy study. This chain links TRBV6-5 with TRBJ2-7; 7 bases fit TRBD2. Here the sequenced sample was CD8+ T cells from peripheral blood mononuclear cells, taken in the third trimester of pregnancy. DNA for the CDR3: TGTGCCAGCAGCCCGAGCCAAGGAGCGGGAGAGCAGTACTTC. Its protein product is CASSPSQGAGEQYF.